The sequence of this T cell receptor (beta chain) was determined in a study of CXCR3-negative and CXCR3-positive naive CD8 T cells. General observations from the study: The study found comparably high diversity in both naive subsets and much lower diversity in memory CD8+ cells. Naive CXCR3-negative cells resembled naive CXCR3-positive cells in TRBV-TRBJ usage; memory cells differed.

Germline V CDR1 and CDR2: MNHEY, SMNVEV (reference sequence). This CDR3 contains 15 residues. The TRB libraries of cDNA were built by UMI-labeled 5' RACE. TCRdb reprocessed the 5' RACE reads and keeps a single row for each CDR3 protein, giving no DNA. Its clone listing holds roughly 50,000 distinct CDR3 sequences. Comment on this clonotype: Its antigen is currently unknown.

This clonotype was sampled from a human donor in good health. Some clones in this sample may be carry-over from other donors' samples. The gene calls are TRBV27 and TRBJ1-1. Sequencing input: memory CD8+ T cells from blood. CDR3 region: CASRTFQVENTEAFF.